Following are 21 T cell receptor beta chains from one sample sequenced in a study of naive and memory T cell subsets (dated by TCRdb to 2016 to 2017). Library generation was performed with UMI-ligation and nested PCR. The sequencer was an Illumina MiSeq. An equimolar mix of two oligonucleotides covering both TRBC1 and TRBC2 was used as the beta constant-region primer. In TCRdb, the public reads were trimmed at Q25 with fastp and aligned with MiXCR, with productive beta chains retained. Rows are combined by CDR3 protein, so each entry shows the most common genes and DNA. For this sample the table gives some 83,000 distinct CDR3 sequences, of which around 13% were detected only once. Over 0.75% of the sample comes from the top ten. The sequencing sample was made of central memory CD4+ T cells from blood. The meaning of the sample's cell subset or site label: central memory, CD45RA- CD27+. Receptors originate from a human donor in good health.

V gene TRBV6-2 or TRBV6-3 combines with J gene TRBJ2-3; possibly TRBD1 for D (5 bases). Looked up from germline, CDR1 is MNHEY and CDR2 is SVGEGT. There are 16 residues in the CDR3. V shed 5 bases and J shed 3 bases, with 18 bases lying between them. CDR3 in amino acids: CASSLREVGATDTQYF. DNA for the CDR3: TGTGCCAGCAGTCTTCGTGAGGTTGGGGCGACAGATACGCAGTATTTT.

The gene calls are TRBV3-1 and TRBJ1-2; D is unclear. This CDR3 comprises 14 residues. Trimming shortened V by 5 bases and J by 5 bases, and 15 bases separated the two germline ends. Germline lookup yields CDR1 LGHDT and CDR2 YNNKEL (reference sequence). As DNA, the CDR3 is TGTGCCAGCAGCTTGGAGGGATACAGATATGGCTACACCTTC. Translation gives CASSLEGYRYGYTF.

The table lists this clonotype with a few counts. J is TRBJ2-7 and V is TRBV20-1; tentative D call: TRBD2 (6 bases). Looked up from germline, CDR1 is DFQATT and CDR2 is SNEGSKA (reference sequence). The CDR3 consists of 17 residues. V was cut by 5 bases and J by 1 base, with 24 bases left in between. Written as DNA, the CDR3 is TGCAGTGCTTCCGTCCGCCTGGCAGCGGGCGTTTCCTACGAGCAGTACTTC. Translation gives CSASVRLAAGVSYEQYF.

Written as DNA, the CDR3 is TGCGCCAGCAGCCGAGGACAGGGGGGTCGGGATGAGCAGTTCTTC. Its translation: CASSRGQGGRDEQFF. The chain carries TRBV5-1 and TRBJ2-1; TRBD1 matches at 10 bases. CDR3 size: 15 residues. CDR1 is SGHRS and CDR2 is YFSETQ in the germline V gene. Trimming cost V 4 bases and J 8 bases; bases outside gene matches: 9.

The chain has TRBV7-6 and TRBJ2-1, with TRBD2 matching 8 bases. This CDR3 has 17 residues. Germline-derived CDR1 and CDR2 are SGHVS and FNYEAQ. The trim removed 3 bases at V and 9 bases at J, leaving 16 bases unmatched. The CDR3 DNA follows: TGTGCCAGCAGCTTCACCGGGGTTACGGGAGGGCCGGGTGAGCAGTTCTTC. Its protein is CASSFTGVTGGPGEQFF.

The chain carries TRBV20-1 and TRBJ1-1, with D perhaps matching TRBD1 (6 bases). CDR3 length: 15 amino acids. Germline values: CDR1 DFQATT, CDR2 SNEGSKA (reference sequence). V lost 2 bases to trimming and J lost 0 bases, with 13 bases between them. In nucleotides, the CDR3 is TGCAGTGCTAGAAACCCCCAGGGGTTGAACACTGAAGCTTTCTTT. Amino acids: CSARNPQGLNTEAFF.

This chain connects TRBV20-1 to TRBJ2-3; possibly TRBD1 for D (6 bases). CDR1 and CDR2 from the germline V gene are DFQATT and SNEGSKA (reference sequence). The V end was cut by 0 bases, the J end by 2 bases, with 15 bases between. The CDR3 sequence is 16 residues long. CDR3 protein: CSARDLQGKPTDTQYF. CDR3 DNA: TGCAGTGCTAGAGATCTGCAGGGGAAACCCACAGATACGCAGTATTTT.

This clonotype was detected many times. This sequence joins TRBV9 and TRBJ1-5, with D hard to call. Germline V gene data show CDR1 as SGDLS and CDR2 as YYNGEE. CDR3 length: 13 residues. The V gene lost 0 bases and the J gene lost 3 bases, with 4 bases spanning the gap. The CDR3 loop reads CASSVGLNQPQHF. CDR3 in DNA: TGTGCCAGCAGCGTAGGGCTCAATCAGCCCCAGCATTTT.

This chain connects TRBV5-1 to TRBJ1-4, with D unresolved. Germline CDR1 SGHRS, CDR2 YFSETQ. Trimming took 0 bases from V and 8 from J, leaving 5 bases between them. The CDR3 length is 12 residues. CDR3 nucleotides: TGCGCCAGCAGCTTGGACGGGGAAAAACTGTTTTTT. It is translated as CASSLDGEKLFF.

A few counts support this clonotype. V usage is TRBV29-1 and J usage is TRBJ1-4, with TRBD1 identical over 9 bases. This CDR3 region has 13 residues. The V segment lost 4 bases and the J segment 5 bases; nucleotides outside the gene matches: 2. Germline V CDR1 and CDR2: SQVTM, ANQGSEA. CDR3 DNA sequence: TGCAGCGTTGCGGGACAGGGCAATGAAAAACTGTTTTTT. Residues: CSVAGQGNEKLFF.

This clonotype was observed a handful of times. The rearrangement links TRBV25-1 to TRBJ1-2; 8 bases align to TRBD1. Per germline, CDR1 MGHDK and CDR2 SYGVNS. With 4 bases clipped from V and 2 bases from J, the junction kept 9 bases outside the gene matches. The length of the CDR3 is 16 residues. CDR3 protein: CASSGQGASGNYGYTF. The DNA for the CDR3 is TGTGCCAGCAGTGGCCAGGGGGCGAGTGGGAACTATGGCTACACCTTC.

The table lists this clonotype with a few counts. The chain uses TRBV6-6 and TRBJ2-1; 10 bases align to TRBD1. The CDR3 is made up of 15 amino acids. CDR1 and CDR2 (germline): MNHNY, SVGAGI (reference sequence). The V gene end was trimmed by 6 bases and the J gene end by 3 bases; junction bases not matched to a gene: 5. The CDR3 protein is CASSRDRGNYNEQFF. The DNA for the CDR3 is TGTGCCAGCAGCCGGGACAGGGGAAACTACAATGAGCAGTTCTTC.

This clonotype has at least ten counts. The chain employs TRBV24-1 and TRBJ2-1; a weak D match, TRBD2 (6 bases). The CDR3 has 15 residues. Between the trimmed V and J ends, which lost 4 bases and 3 bases, there was a span of 12 bases. CDR1 and CDR2 from the germline V gene are KGHDR and SFDVKD. The CDR3 spells CATSDRDSSYNEQFF. The CDR3 DNA sequence: TGTGCCACCAGTGACCGGGACTCCAGCTACAATGAGCAGTTCTTC.

This clonotype was picked up a small number of times. The rearrangement joins TRBV20-1 to TRBJ2-7; 11 bases are shared with TRBD2. Germline loops: CDR1 DFQATT, CDR2 SNEGSKA (reference sequence). Trimming at V came to 6 bases and at J to 2 bases, leaving 6 bases not matched to a gene. This CDR3 spans 14 amino acids. The CDR3 reads CSAAQGLAAYEQYF. Here the CDR3 DNA reads TGCAGTGCCGCTCAGGGACTAGCGGCCTACGAGCAGTACTTC.

This clonotype appeared a few times. This chain uses TRBV2 with TRBJ2-1; TRBD1 aligns across 9 bases. V trimming: 6 bases; J trimming: 5 bases; junction bases outside the gene matches: 11. The CDR3 sequence is 16 residues long. Per the germline V gene, CDR1 is SNHLY and CDR2 is FYNNEI. The CDR3 loop is CASRPTGTGCNNEQFF. Here the CDR3 DNA reads TGTGCCAGCAGACCGACCGGGACAGGGTGTAACAATGAGCAGTTCTTC.

The V gene is TRBV5-6, the J gene TRBJ2-2, with D tentatively TRBD1 (6 bases). V lost 5 bases and J 3 bases, leaving 11 bases between the germline ends. The germline gives CDR1 SGHDT, CDR2 YYEEEE. This CDR3 is 14 amino acids long. The CDR3 loop reads CASREDRYTGELFF. The CDR3 DNA follows: TGTGCCAGCAGAGAGGACAGATACACCGGGGAGCTGTTTTTT.

V is TRBV5-6 and J is TRBJ1-1; D unresolved. Trimming left V 0 bases short and J 5 bases short, with 11 bases between. The CDR3 spans 14 residues. Germline loops: CDR1 SGHDT, CDR2 YYEEEE. The CDR3 bases are TGTGCCAGCAGCTTGGTCTCTCTGGGGACTGAAGCTTTCTTT. Translation gives CASSLVSLGTEAFF.

The sample holds many counts of this clonotype. The gene calls are TRBV20-1 and TRBJ2-1; 7 nucleotides line up with TRBD2. Germline V gene data show CDR1 as DFQATT and CDR2 as SNEGSKA (reference sequence). V lost 3 bases, J lost 0 bases, and 8 bases stayed unmatched. The CDR3 extends over 16 amino acids. The CDR3 bases are TGCAGTGCTAGTCCCTCGACTAGCCGCTCCTACAATGAGCAGTTCTTC. Encoded protein: CSASPSTSRSYNEQFF.

A few counts support this clonotype. This sequence joins TRBV4-1 and TRBJ1-4; possibly TRBD1 for D (5 bases). CDR1 MGHRA and CDR2 YSYEKL come from the germline V gene. V lost 2 bases and J 8 bases, leaving 18 bases between the germline ends. The CDR3 covers 16 residues. CDR3 nucleotide sequence: TGCGCCAGCAGCCAACCCTTTTTTGGGGCGCGGGAAAAACTGTTTTTT. It encodes CASSQPFFGAREKLFF.

This clonotype was seen repeatedly, ten times or more. The chain carries TRBV5-5 and TRBJ2-1; D gene unclear. Trimming cost V 1 base and J 4 bases, with 12 bases left between them. CDR1 and CDR2 from the germline V gene are SGHKS and YYEKEE (reference sequence). The CDR3 runs 15 residues. The CDR3 bases are TGTGCCAGCAGCTTGACCCCTTATCCTTACAATGAGCAGTTCTTC. It specifies CASSLTPYPYNEQFF.

This chain links TRBV7-2 with TRBJ2-6; D is unresolved. This CDR3 is built from 16 residues. Germline V gene sequence: CDR1 SGHTA, CDR2 FQGNSA. The ends were cut back, 4 bases at V and 2 bases at J, with 12 bases in the middle. The CDR3 loop reads CASSSGPRAGANVLTF. The CDR3 DNA reads TGTGCCAGCAGCTCCGGACCGCGTGCTGGGGCCAACGTCCTGACTTTC. The complete variable domain, with remaining parts taken from reference TRBV7-2 and TRBJ2-6, reads GAGVSQSPSNKVTEKGKDVELRCDPISGHTALYWYRQSLGQGLEFLIYFQGNSAPDKSGLPSDRFSAERTGGSVSTLTIQRTQQEDSAVYLCASSSGPRAGANVLTFGAGSRLTVL.